This T cell receptor (beta chain) derives from a study of T cell repertoires in cytomegalovirus infection. One entry per CDR3 protein results from TCRdb running MiXCR on the reads. The repertoire holds 170,000 or so distinct CDR3 sequences, with about a sixth as singletons. Looked up from germline, CDR1 is SGHTA and CDR2 is FQGNSA. Unmatched junction bases numbered 14, after V lost 5 bases and J lost 9 bases. CDR3 length equals 16 residues. The source of this sequence is a human donor in good health (CMV status not recorded). Some clones in this sample may be carry-over from other donors' samples. The chain couples TRBV7-2 to TRBJ2-2; 8 bases line up with TRBD1. The sample consisted of CD8+ T cells from PBMCs. The CDR3 region is CASSINRGALVWELFF. Written as DNA, the CDR3 is TGTGCCAGCAGCATAAACAGGGGGGCCCTCGTTTGGGAGCTGTTTTTT.